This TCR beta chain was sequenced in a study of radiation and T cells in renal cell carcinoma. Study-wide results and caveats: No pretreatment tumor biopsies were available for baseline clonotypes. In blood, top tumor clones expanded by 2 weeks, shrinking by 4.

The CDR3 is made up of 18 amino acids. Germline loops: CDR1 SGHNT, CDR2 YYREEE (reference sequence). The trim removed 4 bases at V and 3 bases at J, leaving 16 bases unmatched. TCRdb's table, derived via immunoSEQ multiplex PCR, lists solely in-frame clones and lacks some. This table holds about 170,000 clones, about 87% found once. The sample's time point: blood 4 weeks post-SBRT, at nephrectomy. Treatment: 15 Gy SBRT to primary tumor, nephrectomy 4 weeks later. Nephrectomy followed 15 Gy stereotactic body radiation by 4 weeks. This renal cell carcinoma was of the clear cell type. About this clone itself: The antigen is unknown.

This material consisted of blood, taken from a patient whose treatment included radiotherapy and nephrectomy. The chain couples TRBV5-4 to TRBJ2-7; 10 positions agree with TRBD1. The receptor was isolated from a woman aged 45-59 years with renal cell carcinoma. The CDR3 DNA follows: TGTGCCAGCAGCCTTCCGGGGGACAGGGGAGAGTTGCTCTACGAGCAGTACTTC. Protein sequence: CASSLPGDRGELLYEQYF. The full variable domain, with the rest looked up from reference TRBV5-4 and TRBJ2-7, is ETGVTQSPTHLIKTRGQQVTLRCSSQSGHNTVSWYQQALGQGPQFIFQYYREEENGRGNFPPRFSGLQFPNYSSELNVNALELDDSALYLCASSLPGDRGELLYEQYFGPGTRLTVT.